One and the same sample provided the 5 T cell receptor beta chains below, sequenced in a study of T cells in Graves' hyperthyroidism and ophthalmopathy. The CDR3 regions of TCR beta were amplified from RNA transcripts. The TCR CDR3 first-round RT-PCR relied on the HTBI primer set. TCRdb itself ran the multiplex PCR reads through MiXCR, one entry per CDR3 protein. The table has a few hundred thousand distinct CDR3 sequences, nearly 15% seen once. Material: blood. Source of these receptors: a woman in her fifties or sixties with Graves' hyperthyroidism that later progressed to Graves' ophthalmopathy.

This clonotype was observed at least ten times. This chain joins TRBV19 and TRBJ1-1, with D possibly TRBD1 on 6 matching bases. This CDR3 spans 18 amino acids. CDR1 and CDR2 (germline): LNHDA, SQIVND (reference sequence). V gave up 7 bases and J gave up 0 bases, with 24 bases separating them. Written as DNA, the CDR3 is TGTGCCAGTATTCGATCCTCCTTAGGACAGCTGATGAACACTGAAGCTTTCTTT. Encoded protein: CASIRSSLGQLMNTEAFF.

As concerns this clonotype: Being one base from a much bigger clone, this may be a read error. This chain links TRBV2 with TRBJ2-1; 11 bases line up with TRBD2. With 7 bases clipped from V and 11 bases from J, the junction kept 10 bases outside the gene matches. This CDR3 is 14 amino acids long. Per the germline V gene, CDR1 is SNHLY and CDR2 is FYNNEI. Here the CDR3 reads CASIGASGRNKQFF. CDR3 nucleotides: TGTGCCAGCATCGGGGCTAGCGGGAGGAATAAGCAGTTCTTC. The variable domain in full, completed from reference TRBV2 and TRBJ2-1, reads EPEVTQTPSHQVTQMGQEVILRCVPISNHLYFYWYRQILGQKVEFLVSFYNNEISEKSEIFDDQFSVERPDGSNFTLKIRSTKLEDSAMYFCASIGASGRNKQFFGPGTRLTVL.

The chain carries TRBV20-1 and TRBJ1-5, with 7 bases that match TRBD1. With V trimmed by 5 bases and J by 4 bases, 5 bases remained unmatched. The length of the CDR3 is 13 residues. The germline V gene encodes CDR1 DFQATT and CDR2 SNEGSKA (reference sequence). This CDR3 is CSAGTDFNQPQHF. The CDR3 coding sequence is TGCAGTGCTGGGACAGATTTTAATCAGCCCCAGCATTTT.

Many counts were recorded for this clonotype. The chain's CDR3 is CATSFRSTEQFF. The CDR3, as DNA: TGTGCCACCAGTTTCAGGAGCACGGAGCAGTTCTTC. The chain links TRBV24-1 to TRBJ2-1; no definite D call. The CDR3 is made up of 12 amino acids. Germline values: CDR1 KGHDR, CDR2 SFDVKD. Trimming took off 6 bases at V and 10 bases at J, with 12 bases between the two ends.

This clonotype was recorded at least ten times. The V gene is TRBV5-1, the J gene TRBJ2-7; D tentatively fits TRBD1 or TRBD2 (5 bases each). The germline gives CDR1 SGHRS, CDR2 YFSETQ. The CDR3 length is 13 residues. The germline V and J ends were trimmed by 5 bases and 5 bases, with 14 bases remaining between them. This chain's CDR3 is CASRIAGSDEQYF. DNA of the CDR3: TGCGCCAGCAGGATTGCAGGGAGCGACGAGCAGTACTTC.